This entry describes one T cell receptor beta chain. The antigen is undetermined. V gave up 8 bases and J gave up 4 bases, with 14 bases separating them. From germline, CDR1 is SGHVS and CDR2 FNYEAQ. The CDR3 covers 13 residues. MiXCR, run by TCRdb on the 5' RACE reads, gives a single entry per CDR3 protein. Of around 340,000 distinct CDR3 sequences in the sample, 21% were seen once. This record comes from a study of T-cell memory formation after mild COVID-19. Overall study findings and caveats: CD4+ contracting clones lay mainly in CM and EM, CD8+ ones in EMRA.

The clonotype was recovered from an adult woman who had mild COVID-19 (a few samples of this study predate the infection). Cell type and time point are not known. Material for sequencing was PBMCs or a T cell subset sorted from them (not recorded which). The V and J genes are TRBV7-6 and TRBJ1-1; D is perhaps TRBD1 (6 bases). CDR3 nucleotides: TGTGCCAGCCAACAGGGACGCGGCACTGAAGCTTTCTTT. Translated: CASQQGRGTEAFF.